The rows below give T cell receptor beta chains drawn from one sample of a study of shared clonotypes between healthy human individuals. Method: immunoSEQ multiplex PCR; TCRdb's copy keeps in-frame clones and lacks some. This table holds more than 2,000,000 clones, approximately 90% found once. The material sequenced was naive CD4+ T cells sorted from blood. The receptors shown here come from a man younger than 30 in good health. Both conserved end residues are trimmed from each CDR3.

V,J,CDR3
TRBV9,TRBJ2-5,ASSVLPLAGETQY
TRBV7-9,TRBJ1-4,ASSPGQTNEKLF
TRBV9,TRBJ2-1,ASSVVSIGNEQF
TRBV7-2,TRBJ2-1,ASSPTQGGMF
TRBV5-6,TRBJ2-7,ASSPPAGAEQY
TRBV12-5,TRBJ2-5,ASGRSSGTQETQY
TRBV6-5,TRBJ1-2,GTENYGYT
TRBV28,TRBJ1-5,ASSFVTRVHQPQH
TRBV6-5,TRBJ2-7,ASKTGTGGSYEQY
TRBV2,TRBJ2-1,ATQGLAAYNEQF
TRBV29-1,TRBJ2-3,SQLPIGARTDTQY
TRBV30,TRBJ2-3,AWTPDGYTDTQY
TRBV27,TRBJ1-2,ASSFLLTGTAGYT
TRBV7-2,TRBJ2-3,ASSLAGSTGTDTQY
TRBV2,TRBJ2-1,ASSERIAGGLNEQF
TRBV6-1,TRBJ1-5,ASSEAFSHGNQPQH
TRBV15,TRBJ2-5,ATSRATEAQY
TRBV6-1,TRBJ2-7,ASSEPETSAYEQY
TRBV5-1,TRBJ2-1,ASSLTGSSYNEQF
TRBV20-1,TRBJ1-1,SASRDVEAF
TRBV7-3,TRBJ1-6,ASSPDRDLNSPLH
TRBV7-9,TRBJ2-6,ASARGESYGANVLT
TRBV16,TRBJ1-1,ASSRTGGSTEAF
TRBV4-1,TRBJ1-5,ASSPGQVKNSNQPQH
TRBV6-5,TRBJ2-1,ASNPTGASYNEQF
TRBV9,TRBJ2-6,ASSTHWGANVLT
TRBV2,TRBJ1-5,ASREGSQGNQPQH
TRBV4-3,TRBJ2-1,ASSQDREQF
TRBV11-3,TRBJ1-1,ASSIGQGITEAF
TRBV11-2,TRBJ1-4,ASSLDRQGIRGEKLF
TRBV29-1,TRBJ1-1,SVDSGINTEAF
TRBV5-1,TRBJ2-5,ASSLYGSGETQY
TRBV7-2,TRBJ2-1,ASSSDRGSYNEQF
TRBV4-1,TRBJ2-3,ASSQDRAGGAPDTQY
TRBV10-2,TRBJ2-1,ASSESTGTSGSYYNEQF
TRBV6-1,TRBJ2-2,ASSELIGELF
TRBV6-6,TRBJ2-7,ASSLDRAVYEQY
TRBV2,TRBJ1-1,ARGPTSNTEAF
TRBV11-2,TRBJ2-5,ASSWRGLETQY
TRBV4-3,TRBJ2-3,ASSQFGAVTDTQY
TRBV25-1,TRBJ1-3,ASSERQGAVGNTIY
TRBV6-4,TRBJ2-1,ASSELAGSSYNEQF
TRBV30,TRBJ1-6,AWNRINSPLH
TRBV6-1,TRBJ2-7,ASTRTSGSYEQY
TRBV10-3,TRBJ2-1,AISAASGSNEQF
TRBV7-9,TRBJ2-7,ASSRGLEVGYEQY
TRBV5-6,TRBJ1-2,ASEETGPNYGYT